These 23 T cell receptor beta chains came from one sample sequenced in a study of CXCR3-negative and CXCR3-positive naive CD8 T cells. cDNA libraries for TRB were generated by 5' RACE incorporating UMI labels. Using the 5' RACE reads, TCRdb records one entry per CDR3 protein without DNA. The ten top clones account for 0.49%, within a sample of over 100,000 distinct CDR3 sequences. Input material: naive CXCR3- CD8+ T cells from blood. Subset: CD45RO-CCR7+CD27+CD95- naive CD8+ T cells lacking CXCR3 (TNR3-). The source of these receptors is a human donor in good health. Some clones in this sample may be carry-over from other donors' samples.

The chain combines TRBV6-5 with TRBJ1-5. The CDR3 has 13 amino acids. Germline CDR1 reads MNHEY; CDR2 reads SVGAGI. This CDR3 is CASSPIRNQPQHF.

The CDR3: CASSVVGDEQFF. The chain links TRBV9 to TRBJ2-1. Germline V gene sequence: CDR1 SGDLS, CDR2 YYNGEE. CDR3 length equals 12 residues.

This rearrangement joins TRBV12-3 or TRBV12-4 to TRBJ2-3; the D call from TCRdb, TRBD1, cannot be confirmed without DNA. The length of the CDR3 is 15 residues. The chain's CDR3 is CASSPHGQGHGTQYF.

CDR3 in amino acids: CSTGQGARIYGYTF. V gene TRBV29-1 combines with J gene TRBJ1-2; no DNA is available, so the TRBD1 call from TCRdb remains unchecked. This CDR3 has 14 residues. The germline V gene has CDR1 SQVTM and CDR2 ANQGSEA.

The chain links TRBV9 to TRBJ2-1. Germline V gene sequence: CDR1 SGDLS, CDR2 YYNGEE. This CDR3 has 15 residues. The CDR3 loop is CASIVVDGDFNEQFF.

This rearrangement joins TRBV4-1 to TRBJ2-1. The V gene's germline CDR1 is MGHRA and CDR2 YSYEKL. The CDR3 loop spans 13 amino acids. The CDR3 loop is CASSEPFLYEQFF.

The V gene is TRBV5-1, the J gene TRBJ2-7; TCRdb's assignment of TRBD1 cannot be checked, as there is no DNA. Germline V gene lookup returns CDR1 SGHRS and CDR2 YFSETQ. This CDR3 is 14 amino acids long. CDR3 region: CASSAGSGSYEQYF.

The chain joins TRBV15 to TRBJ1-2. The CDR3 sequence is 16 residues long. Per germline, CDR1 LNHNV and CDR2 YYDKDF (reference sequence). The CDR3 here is CATSSAYAVTYFGYTF.

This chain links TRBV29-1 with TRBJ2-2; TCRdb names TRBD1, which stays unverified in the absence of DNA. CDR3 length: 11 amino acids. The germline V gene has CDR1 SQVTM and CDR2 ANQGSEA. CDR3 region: CSVPGSGELFF.

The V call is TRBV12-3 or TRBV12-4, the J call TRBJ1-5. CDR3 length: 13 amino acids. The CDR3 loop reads CASSLAGNQPQHF.

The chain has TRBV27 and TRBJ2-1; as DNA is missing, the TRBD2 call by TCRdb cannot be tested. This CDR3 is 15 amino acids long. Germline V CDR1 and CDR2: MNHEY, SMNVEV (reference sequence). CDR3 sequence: CASSFLAGEYNEQFF.

The CDR3 is CASSRDGRNYGYTF. The V gene is TRBV4-1, the J gene TRBJ1-2. Germline V lookup: CDR1 MGHRA, CDR2 YSYEKL. This CDR3 is 14 amino acids long.

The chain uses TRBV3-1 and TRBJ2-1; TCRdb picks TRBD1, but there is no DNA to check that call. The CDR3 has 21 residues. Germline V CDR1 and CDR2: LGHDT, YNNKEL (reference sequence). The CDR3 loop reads CASSQDRPGGNSPRFYNEQFF.

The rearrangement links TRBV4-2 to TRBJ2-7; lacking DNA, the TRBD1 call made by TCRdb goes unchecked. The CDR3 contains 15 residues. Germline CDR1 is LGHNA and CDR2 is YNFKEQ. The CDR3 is CASSQERVRPYEQYF.

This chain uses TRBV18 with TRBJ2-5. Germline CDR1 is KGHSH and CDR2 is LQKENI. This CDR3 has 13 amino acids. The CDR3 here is CASSPVGGETQYF.

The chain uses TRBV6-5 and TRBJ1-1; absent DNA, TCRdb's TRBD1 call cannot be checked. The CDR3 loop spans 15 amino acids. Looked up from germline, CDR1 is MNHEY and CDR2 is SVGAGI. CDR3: CASSYSSRTGAEAFF.

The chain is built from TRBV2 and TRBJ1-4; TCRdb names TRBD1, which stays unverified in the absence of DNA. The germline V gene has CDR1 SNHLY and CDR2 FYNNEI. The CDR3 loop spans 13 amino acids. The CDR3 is CASQTGNNEKLFF.

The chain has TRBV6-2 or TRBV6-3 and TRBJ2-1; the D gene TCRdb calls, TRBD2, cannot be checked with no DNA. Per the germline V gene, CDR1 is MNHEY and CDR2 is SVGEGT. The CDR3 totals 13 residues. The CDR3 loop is CASSYGSGLVVFF.

The CDR3 protein is CSVVPGGREQYF. The chain carries TRBV29-1 and TRBJ2-7; lacking DNA, the TRBD1 call made by TCRdb goes unchecked. The CDR3 consists of 12 residues. CDR1 is SQVTM, CDR2 ANQGSEA, per germline.

The CDR3 sequence is CASSLGGLVEGSGYTF. This chain joins TRBV7-9 and TRBJ1-2; TCRdb gives TRBD1 as the D gene, but with no DNA this cannot be confirmed. The CDR3 runs to 16 residues. Germline V lookup: CDR1 SEHNR, CDR2 FQNEAQ (reference sequence).

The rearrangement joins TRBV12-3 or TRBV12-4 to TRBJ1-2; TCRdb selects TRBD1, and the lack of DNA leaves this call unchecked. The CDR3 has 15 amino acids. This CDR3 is CASSLTLGGIDGYTF.

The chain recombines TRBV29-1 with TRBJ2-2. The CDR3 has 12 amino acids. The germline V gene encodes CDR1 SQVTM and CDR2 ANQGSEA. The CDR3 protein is CSATAQTGELFF.

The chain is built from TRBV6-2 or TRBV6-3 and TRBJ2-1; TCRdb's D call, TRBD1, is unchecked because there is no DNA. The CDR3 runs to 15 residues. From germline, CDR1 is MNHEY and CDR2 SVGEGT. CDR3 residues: CASRPGQGDYNEQFF.